This T cell receptor beta chain emerged from a study of CD8+ T cells in alopecia areata. Whole-study findings and limits: Scalp and blood retained many expanded lesional clones during tofacitinib. Sequencing of scalp tissue also captures the resident alphabeta T cells of normal skin. Having one nonresponder leaves uncertain how baseline CD8+ expansion relates to response.

CDR1 is MNHEY, CDR2 SVGAGI, per germline. J gave up 3 bases and V 2 bases, and 4 bases lay outside the gene matches. This CDR3 has 15 residues. About this clone: Its matching antigen is unknown.

Once RNA had been extracted, it was reverse transcribed into cDNA to act as the sequencing template. TCRdb's copy holds only in-frame clones and misses some; the assay was immunoSEQ multiplex PCR. The data contain more than 150,000 clones, 51% of them singletons. Treatment defined: oral pan-JAK inhibitor, 5-10 mg twice daily. The source was CD8+ T cells sorted from blood, collected at week 52, from a patient treated with tofacitinib. V usage is TRBV6-5 and J usage is TRBJ1-2; TRBD1 matches 9 bases. The sequence was obtained from a human donor with alopecia areata. CDR3 coding DNA: TGTGCCAGCAGTTACACACAGGGGGCGCACTATGGCTACACCTTC. Protein sequence: CASSYTQGAHYGYTF.